This TCR beta chain was recorded in a study of T cell therapy after organ transplantation (dated by TCRdb to the late 2010s). Regarding the complete study: Autologous CMV-specific T cells, expanded in vitro for about 14 days with a peptide pool of 30 HLA class I and II CMV epitopes, were used as therapy products. Pretherapy peripheral blood samples were collected before T cell therapy was commenced. Long-term post-therapy samples were obtainable from only 8 of the 10 patients. The median number of CMV-specific T cells given to patients was 1.92 x 10^8, delivered over 2 to 6 intravenous infusions. Up to 6 T cell doses were administered to patients every 2 weeks, and patients were monitored for around 30 weeks after therapy was completed. Of the approximately 10 patients, eight were classified as clinical responders and two as nonresponders. The study was a follow-up TRBV repertoire analysis of an open-label phase I trial of autologous CMV-specific adoptive T cell therapy in solid-organ transplant recipients. Study-wide conclusions, independent of this receptor: Because the cohort was small, confounders such as concurrent antirejection and antiviral medications could not be assessed. Reduced sample coverage from poor CD8+ T cell yield may be reflected in the few expansions detected in nonresponders. Reconstitution after therapy appeared to involve both transferred clonotypes and endogenous clonotypes that were not detected in the therapy products. The fold change in CD8 clonality after therapy was inversely correlated with pretherapy clonality, which suggests that less biased repertoires were more open to remodeling. Before therapy, nonresponders had marked clonal expansions, and their repertoires changed minimally after therapy.

TRB CDR3 regions were amplified from genomic DNA with the immunoSEQ two-step, bias-controlled multiplex PCR assay. CDR3 libraries were sequenced on an Illumina NextSeq 500. The study's processing was this. The immunoSEQ Analyzer platform was used for the initial alignment and bioinformatics, which included bias normalization against synthetic CDR3 analogs. V, D and J gene annotation followed the IMGT database definitions. Additional TRBV analyses were carried out with default settings in VDJtools version 1.1.10 and the R package tcR version 2.2.1.11. For the GLIPH analysis, version 1.0 was run with default settings. In CDR3 sequences with at least 5 reads, significant changes in clonotype frequency were tested by a 2-sided binomial test with Benjamini-Hochberg correction (alpha = 0.01). TCRdb obtained this table from immuneACCESS and retained in-frame rearrangements with V and J assigned. These tables miss some clones; where compared with another copy, unresolved V genes account for less than half of the shortfall, and the remainder is unexplained. V, J and clone size are taken as reported in that table, and D and trimming were inferred from the DNA itself. For this sample there are tens of thousands of clones; less than 95% appear just once. The leading ten clones occupy about 2.9% of the sample.

The V end gives up 4 bases and the J end 4 bases, leaving 13 bases in the junction not matched to a gene. Reading from cysteine to phenylalanine, the CDR3 counts 16 amino acids. The entry retains the CDR3 DNA only, 48 bases that are in frame from base 1. The germline V gene sets CDR1 to SGDLS and CDR2 to YYNGEE. The intended sense of this specimen's time point label: before start of T cell therapy. The patients had received solid-organ transplants and had cytomegalovirus that was drug-resistant/recurrent. Approximately 11 trial participants were chosen for repertoire analysis on the basis of the availability of post-therapy peripheral blood mononuclear cells. A BD FACSAria III was used to sort viable CD3+CD8+CD4- lymphocytes from PBMCs. The Qiagen DNeasy Kit was used to extract genomic DNA from sorted cells. With regard to this clone: The target of this receptor is not known. Base qualities are not at hand, and no much larger clone is one base apart.

Recombination connected TRBV9 to TRBJ2-7, and TRBD2 aligns with 8 junction nucleotides. This TCR derives from a human patient who had received a solid organ transplant and had CMV disease. This specimen was CD8+ T cells from blood, taken before autologous CMV-specific T cell therapy. The CDR3 reads CASSNNLLSGEYEQYF. The nucleotide sequence is TGTGCCAGCAGCAACAATCTTCTTAGCGGGGAGTACGAGCAGTACTTC.